These T cell receptor beta chains were read from a single sample in a study of blood T cell repertoires in COVID-19. TCRdb keeps only in-frame clones here, not all; method: immunoSEQ multiplex PCR. The sample consists of 250,000 to 350,000 clones, around 90% of them appearing once. Material for sequencing was peripheral blood. The receptors derive from a woman in her twenties or thirties with COVID-19, enrolled during active disease. The CDR3 runs from the conserved cysteine through the conserved F or W. Fields, in order: clone size, V gene, J gene, D gene, CDR3 DNA, CDR3 protein. The D gene is left open where the match is weak. Where a row states a size, it is once, few, many or the class of an expanded clone; other rows omit it.

clone_size: NA
v_call: TRBV9
j_call: TRBJ1-1
d_call: NA
cdr3_nt: TGTGCCAGCAGCGTAGACAGCTTGAACACTGAAGCTTTCTTT
cdr3_aa: CASSVDSLNTEAFF

clone_size: NA
v_call: TRBV20-1
j_call: TRBJ2-3
d_call: NA
cdr3_nt: TGCAGTGCTAGTCCTAACCTCGGGGGCACAGATACGCAGTATTTT
cdr3_aa: CSASPNLGGTDTQYF

clone_size: once
v_call: TRBV5-6
j_call: TRBJ1-1
d_call: NA
cdr3_nt: TGTGCCAGCCTGGGGAGAGGGAGCGCTGAAGCTTTCTTT
cdr3_aa: CASLGRGSAEAFF

clone_size: once
v_call: TRBV2
j_call: TRBJ2-4
d_call: TRBD2
cdr3_nt: TGTGCCAGCAGCCCACTATCGGGAGGAGGCATTCAGTACTTC
cdr3_aa: CASSPLSGGGIQYF

clone_size: NA
v_call: TRBV7-2
j_call: TRBJ1-5
d_call: NA
cdr3_nt: TGTGCCAGCAGCTTAGAGAGGGTTGGACAGCCCCAGCATTTT
cdr3_aa: CASSLERVGQPQHF

clone_size: NA
v_call: TRBV5-6
j_call: TRBJ1-1
d_call: NA
cdr3_nt: TGTGCCAGCAGCCCTGGCAGGGGTACGTTAGCTTTCTTT
cdr3_aa: CASSPGRGTLAFF

clone_size: once
v_call: TRBV6-1
j_call: TRBJ1-2
d_call: TRBD1
cdr3_nt: TGTGCCAGCAGTGAAGGGGGACAGGGTCTGGGGGGGGATGGCTACACCTTC
cdr3_aa: CASSEGGQGLGGDGYTF

clone_size: once
v_call: TRBV28
j_call: TRBJ2-7
d_call: TRBD1
cdr3_nt: TGTGCCAGCAGTCCCAACCCCGGGACAGGGGACTACGAGCAGTACTTC
cdr3_aa: CASSPNPGTGDYEQYF

clone_size: NA
v_call: TRBV11-2
j_call: TRBJ2-5
d_call: NA
cdr3_nt: TGTGCCAGCAGCTTAGGGGTGGCAGGAGAGACCCAGTACTTC
cdr3_aa: CASSLGVAGETQYF

clone_size: NA
v_call: TRBV14
j_call: TRBJ2-1
d_call: TRBD2
cdr3_nt: TGTGCCAGCAGCCCAACTAGCGGGGGCTCCTACAATGAGCAGTTCTTC
cdr3_aa: CASSPTSGGSYNEQFF

clone_size: NA
v_call: TRBV7-2
j_call: TRBJ1-5
d_call: NA
cdr3_nt: TGTGCCAGCAGCGTCGGGACACTCAATCAGCCCCAGCATTTT
cdr3_aa: CASSVGTLNQPQHF

clone_size: many
v_call: TRBV5-1
j_call: TRBJ2-5
d_call: NA
cdr3_nt: TGCGCCAGCAGCTCCGACCCGGGTCCCCAAGAGACCCAGTACTTC
cdr3_aa: CASSSDPGPQETQYF

clone_size: once
v_call: TRBV27
j_call: TRBJ2-7
d_call: NA
cdr3_nt: TGTGCCAGCAGTCTCCCGTACGAGCAGTACTTC
cdr3_aa: CASSLPYEQYF

clone_size: NA
v_call: TRBV3-1/TRBV3-2
j_call: TRBJ2-2
d_call: NA
cdr3_nt: TGTGCCAGCAGCCTACAGACAGGACTCACCGGGGAGCTGTTTTTT
cdr3_aa: CASSLQTGLTGELFF

clone_size: NA
v_call: TRBV5-6
j_call: TRBJ1-2
d_call: TRBD1
cdr3_nt: TGTGCCAGCAGCCACAGACAGGGCGGGCCCTATGGCTACACCTTC
cdr3_aa: CASSHRQGGPYGYTF

clone_size: NA
v_call: TRBV5-4
j_call: TRBJ2-3
d_call: TRBD2
cdr3_nt: TGTGCCAGCAGCTTCTGGGGGAGGGAGACAGATACGCAGTATTTT
cdr3_aa: CASSFWGRETDTQYF

clone_size: NA
v_call: TRBV5-4
j_call: TRBJ1-2
d_call: TRBD1
cdr3_nt: TGTGCCAGCAGCCAGACAGGGGGCTATGGCTACACCTTC
cdr3_aa: CASSQTGGYGYTF

clone_size: NA
v_call: TRBV18
j_call: TRBJ2-3
d_call: NA
cdr3_nt: TGTGCCAGCTCACCTGAGGGTGCAGGGACTAGCACAGATACGCAGTATTTT
cdr3_aa: CASSPEGAGTSTDTQYF

clone_size: NA
v_call: TRBV19
j_call: TRBJ2-7
d_call: TRBD2
cdr3_nt: TGTGCCAGTAGTATTGGGACTAGAGCTCTCTACGAGCAGTACTTC
cdr3_aa: CASSIGTRALYEQYF

clone_size: NA
v_call: TRBV11-2
j_call: TRBJ1-1
d_call: TRBD1
cdr3_nt: TGTGCCAGCAGCCCGTTGACAGGGGGCGGCACTGAAGCTTTCTTT
cdr3_aa: CASSPLTGGGTEAFF

clone_size: NA
v_call: TRBV5-1
j_call: TRBJ2-2
d_call: TRBD1
cdr3_nt: TGCGCCAGCAGCTCCTCGGCGACAGGGTCCGGGGAGCTGTTTTTT
cdr3_aa: CASSSSATGSGELFF

clone_size: NA
v_call: TRBV28
j_call: TRBJ2-1
d_call: TRBD2
cdr3_nt: TGTGCCAGCAAAGGGACTAGCGGGAAAAAGGTTAAAAGCAATGAGCAGTTCTTC
cdr3_aa: CASKGTSGKKVKSNEQFF

clone_size: NA
v_call: TRBV9
j_call: TRBJ1-4
d_call: TRBD1
cdr3_nt: TGTGCCAGCAGCGCAAGACAGGGGGGGAACGAAAAACTGTTTTTT
cdr3_aa: CASSARQGGNEKLFF